This TCR beta chain was sequenced in a study of T cell responses to AZD1222 COVID-19 vaccine. General study points: Mostly white British, mostly female donors; authors suggested clonal diversity may be underestimated. Seropositive at baseline were only a handful of AZD1222 recipients. Repertoire collection took place solely once the T cell response had peaked.

A remark on this clone: Antigen: not known.

V gave up 6 bases and J gave up 2 bases, with 18 bases separating them. The CDR3 is 16 amino acids. From germline, CDR1 is SGHAT and CDR2 FQNNGV. Clones were sequenced by immunoSEQ multiplex PCR, and TCRdb holds only the in-frame ones, with some missing. The sample shows more than 100,000 clones, roughly nine tenths of them seen only once. The TCR comes from an adult in good health. V usage is TRBV11-2 and J usage is TRBJ2-3, with D unresolved. Sample: peripheral blood, taken on day 0 of AZD1222 vaccination. CDR3 residues: CASSQPDRDSTDTQYF. The CDR3 nucleotides read TGTGCCAGCAGTCAGCCGGACCGAGACTCCACAGATACGCAGTATTTT.